Shown below are 30 T cell receptor beta chains from a single sample sequenced in a study of early T cells in non-severe SARS-CoV-2 infection. From the 5' RACE reads, TCRdb called clonotypes with MiXCR, one entry per CDR3 protein. The sample lists 30,000 to 45,000 distinct CDR3 sequences, around 6.1% occurring once. The sequenced sample was whole blood. These receptors all stem from an adult who was a healthcare worker with PCR-confirmed SARS-CoV-2 infection or an uninfected control (not recorded which).

The chain has TRBV6-5 and TRBJ2-3; D may be TRBD2 (5 bases). Germline V lookup: CDR1 MNHEY, CDR2 SVGAGI. The germline V and J ends were trimmed by 5 bases and 6 bases, with 12 bases remaining between them. The CDR3 is 13 residues long. As DNA, the CDR3 is TGTGCCAGCAGTCCGGGGTATGTCGATACGCAGTATTTT. It codes for CASSPGYVDTQYF.

The chain is built from TRBV18 and TRBJ1-4, with D possibly TRBD1 on 5 matching bases. The CDR3 loop spans 15 amino acids. Germline CDR1 and CDR2: KGHSH and LQKENI. V lost 3 bases and J 8 bases, leaving 16 bases between the germline ends. CDR3 in DNA: TGTGCCAGCTCACCCCTCGCACCAGGGTCGGAAAAACTGTTTTTT. It is translated as CASSPLAPGSEKLFF.

This clonotype came up many times. The chain combines TRBV11-2 with TRBJ2-3; D gene unclear. From germline, CDR1 is SGHAT and CDR2 FQNNGV. Trimming stripped 5 bases from V and 3 bases from J, with 6 bases between. There are 12 residues in the CDR3. This chain's CDR3 is CASSESTDTQYF. CDR3 DNA: TGTGCCAGCAGCGAGAGTACAGATACGCAGTATTTT.

This clonotype was observed at least ten times. In DNA form, the CDR3 reads TGTGCCTGGGCACGGGGGAGCAATCAGCCCCAGCATTTT. Its protein product is CAWARGSNQPQHF. The chain combines TRBV30 with TRBJ1-5; a weak D match, TRBD1 (5 bases). CDR1 is GTSNPN and CDR2 is SVGIG in the germline V gene (reference sequence). This CDR3 has 13 residues. V dropped 5 bases and J dropped 1 base, with 9 bases sitting between them.

This clonotype was recorded at least ten times. The rearrangement joins TRBV19 to TRBJ2-1, with 11 nucleotides matching TRBD2. Germline CDR1 reads LNHDA; CDR2 reads SQIVND (reference sequence). The CDR3 totals 14 residues. J was trimmed by 6 bases and V by 4 bases; bases with no gene match: 2. CDR3 sequence reads: CASSSSGRANEQFF. CDR3 sequence (DNA): TGTGCCAGTAGTAGTAGCGGGAGGGCCAATGAGCAGTTCTTC. Looking up the rest from reference TRBV19 and TRBJ2-1 gives the full variable domain: DGGITQSPKYLFRKEGQNVTLSCEQNLNHDAMYWYRQDPGQGLRLIYYSQIVNDFQKGDIAEGYSVSREKKESFPLTVTSAQKNPTAFYLCASSSSGRANEQFFGPGTRLTVL.

This clonotype was counted ten times or more. The V gene is TRBV29-1, the J gene TRBJ2-3; 10 bases map to TRBD1. The CDR3 extends over 15 amino acids. V gave up 7 bases and J gave up 1 base; unmatched junction bases: 8. Germline V gene lookup returns CDR1 SQVTM and CDR2 ANQGSEA. Here the CDR3 reads CSGGGGTGGTDTQYF. CDR3 sequence (DNA): TGCAGCGGAGGAGGCGGGACAGGGGGCACAGATACGCAGTATTTT.

This clonotype showed up many times. The chain joins TRBV7-8 to TRBJ2-2, with D perhaps TRBD2 (6 bases). The length of the CDR3 is 16 residues. V lost 6 bases and J lost 0, with 14 bases in between. Germline lookup yields CDR1 SGHVS and CDR2 FQNEAQ. The CDR3 bases are TGTGCCAGCAGTCCGGAGGGTACCGCGAACACCGGGGAGCTGTTTTTT. The encoded protein is CASSPEGTANTGELFF.

Ten or more counts support this clonotype. The chain is built from TRBV28 and TRBJ2-6; TRBD2 might be the D (7 bases). This CDR3 has 16 amino acids. Trimming took 6 bases from V and 0 from J, leaving 12 bases between them. CDR1 is MDHEN and CDR2 is SYDVKM in the germline V gene. This CDR3 reads CASSDGGRSGANVLTF. In nucleotides, the CDR3 is TGTGCCAGCAGCGACGGGGGGCGCTCTGGGGCCAACGTCCTGACTTTC.

This clonotype was detected ten times or more. J is TRBJ2-5 and V is TRBV24-1; no firm D call. V was trimmed by 0 bases and J by 4 bases, leaving 11 bases between them. The CDR3 has 15 residues. CDR1 and CDR2 from the germline V gene are KGHDR and SFDVKD. CDR3 bases: TGTGCCACCAGTGATTTGCGTACGGGTCCAGAGACCCAGTACTTC. Protein product: CATSDLRTGPETQYF.

Only a few counts were recorded for this clonotype. This chain connects TRBV19 to TRBJ2-6, with D unclear. The length of the CDR3 is 18 residues. Deletions cut 1 base from V and 4 bases from J, with 17 bases between. CDR1 and CDR2 from the germline V gene are LNHDA and SQIVND (reference sequence). CDR3 in amino acids: CASSIGRKGPPGANVLTF. CDR3 coding DNA: TGTGCCAGTAGTATAGGGAGAAAAGGACCGCCGGGGGCCAACGTCCTGACTTTC.

This clonotype has only a few counts. The chain recombines TRBV7-2 with TRBJ2-2; 10 bases match TRBD2. The CDR3 covers 16 residues. Germline V gene lookup returns CDR1 SGHTA and CDR2 FQGNSA. The ends lost 4 bases at V and 5 bases at J; junction bases unmatched: 7. The CDR3 region has the DNA TGTGCCAGCAGCTCCCGGGCTAGCGGGGGAACCGGGGAGCTGTTTTTT. This translates into CASSSRASGGTGELFF.

Ten or more counts support this clonotype. The chain combines TRBV4-1 with TRBJ1-1; no reliable D call. Between the trimmed V and J ends, which lost 2 bases and 1 base, there was a span of 5 bases. The CDR3 has 13 residues. The germline V gene encodes CDR1 MGHRA and CDR2 YSYEKL. CDR3 sequence: CASSQQRNTEAFF. The CDR3, as DNA: TGCGCCAGCAGCCAACAGAGGAACACTGAAGCTTTCTTT.

This clonotype was counted at least ten times. The rearrangement uses TRBV11-2 and TRBJ2-3; tentatively, D is TRBD2 (6 bases). The CDR3 is 13 amino acids. The germline gives CDR1 SGHAT, CDR2 FQNNGV. The ends were cut back, 1 base at V and 7 bases at J, with 9 bases in the middle. DNA for the CDR3: TGTGCCAGCAGCTTAGCCCTAGCGTATACGCAGTATTTT. This sequence encodes CASSLALAYTQYF.

This clonotype was detected ten times or more. The chain joins TRBV20-1 to TRBJ2-7; the D gene is possibly TRBD1 (6 bases). The V end lost 5 bases, the J end lost 5 bases, and 16 bases lay between the germline ends. Germline CDR1 reads DFQATT; CDR2 reads SNEGSKA (reference sequence). The CDR3 is 13 residues long. The CDR3 loop reads CSAVTGSFNEQYF. Here the CDR3 DNA reads TGCAGTGCTGTCACAGGGTCGTTCAACGAGCAGTACTTC.

CDR3 protein: CATSETGTGINRQYF. The CDR3 DNA reads TGTGCCACCAGTGAGACCGGGACAGGGATAAATCGTCAGTACTTC. The chain has TRBV24-1 and TRBJ2-7; 9 bases fit TRBD1. Germline trimming cut 4 bases from V and 10 bases from J; bases unmatched to any gene: 13. Germline CDR1 is KGHDR and CDR2 is SFDVKD. CDR3 size: 15 residues.

This clonotype was observed at least ten times. The rearrangement uses TRBV11-3 and TRBJ1-1; tentatively, D is TRBD1 (5 bases). The CDR3 is made up of 15 amino acids. V shed 1 base and J shed 6 bases, with 15 bases lying between them. CDR1 and CDR2 from the germline V gene are SGHNT and YENEEA. CDR3 nucleotides: TGTGCCAGCAGCTTAGGCCAAAGCGGGGGGTCTGAAGCTTTCTTT. Residues: CASSLGQSGGSEAFF.

This clonotype showed up just a few times. V is TRBV10-2 and J is TRBJ1-1; 7 bases are a match to TRBD1. CDR1 and CDR2 from the germline V gene are WSHSY and SAAADI. Unmatched junction bases numbered 9, after V lost 10 bases and J lost 1 base. This CDR3 has 14 amino acids. The CDR3 loop reads CATQDRAWNTEAFF. The CDR3 DNA sequence: TGCGCCACCCAAGACAGGGCGTGGAACACTGAAGCTTTCTTT.

Many counts were recorded for this clonotype. The rearrangement links TRBV7-8 to TRBJ1-3; D unclear. The germline V and J ends were trimmed by 1 base and 2 bases, with 12 bases remaining between them. The germline V gene encodes CDR1 SGHVS and CDR2 FQNEAQ. This CDR3 comprises 16 residues. CDR3 sequence: CASSLGVPTAGNTIYF. The CDR3 DNA sequence: TGTGCCAGCAGCTTAGGAGTCCCAACAGCTGGAAACACCATATATTTT.

This clonotype was counted a few times. V and J are TRBV5-1 and TRBJ2-3, with D uncertain. The CDR3 runs to 14 residues. The V gene's germline CDR1 is SGHRS and CDR2 YFSETQ. Trimming took 4 bases from V and 6 from J, leaving 15 bases between them. CDR3 region: CASSAAPSSDTQYF. The CDR3 DNA is TGCGCCAGCAGCGCGGCCCCGTCGTCTGATACGCAGTATTTT.

This clonotype appeared a few times. The chain carries TRBV7-8 and TRBJ2-3; 13 positions match TRBD2. CDR3 length: 16 amino acids. The trim removed 4 bases at V and 0 bases at J, leaving 1 base unmatched. Germline CDR1 is SGHVS and CDR2 is FQNEAQ. CDR3 bases: TGTGCCAGCAGCTCGGGACTAGCGGGGAGCACAGATACGCAGTATTTT. Its protein product is CASSSGLAGSTDTQYF.

This clonotype was seen repeatedly, ten times or more. The gene calls are TRBV7-2 and TRBJ1-1; no clear D. V dropped 5 bases and J dropped 0 bases, with 10 bases sitting between them. Germline CDR1 is SGHTA and CDR2 is FQGNSA. The CDR3 spans 14 residues. Here the CDR3 reads CASSVLRMNTEAFF. The DNA for the CDR3 is TGTGCCAGCAGCGTGCTGCGCATGAACACTGAAGCTTTCTTT.

The sample holds many counts of this clonotype. The chain is built from TRBV20-1 and TRBJ1-1, with D uncertain. Germline lookup yields CDR1 DFQATT and CDR2 SNEGSKA (reference sequence). The ends were cut back, 3 bases at V and 0 bases at J, with 11 bases in the middle. This CDR3 region has 14 residues. The DNA for the CDR3 is TGCAGTGCTAGTCCCCTGGGGTTGAACACTGAAGCTTTCTTT. This translates into CSASPLGLNTEAFF.

This clonotype was counted many times. The V call is TRBV10-3, the J call TRBJ2-1; TRBD1 agrees at 9 bases. V was clipped by 6 bases and J by 6 bases; unmatched bases: 6. CDR3 size: 14 residues. Germline CDR1 ENHRY, CDR2 SYGVKD. CDR3 amino acids: CAISPGQGRNEQFF. DNA of the CDR3: TGTGCCATCAGCCCGGGACAGGGACGCAATGAGCAGTTCTTC.

This clonotype has only a few counts. V is TRBV7-3 and J is TRBJ2-5; D unresolved. The CDR3 has 13 residues. Germline V gene sequence: CDR1 SGHTA, CDR2 FQGTGA. The V end was cut by 5 bases, the J end by 3 bases, with 10 bases between. CDR3 sequence reads: CASSIGPKETQYF. CDR3 bases: TGTGCCAGCAGCATAGGACCAAAAGAGACCCAGTACTTC.

In this sample, this clonotype turned up many times. V usage is TRBV4-3 and J usage is TRBJ2-2; TRBD2 matches at 9 bases. There are 18 residues in the CDR3. Germline V gene lookup returns CDR1 LGHNA and CDR2 YSLEER. With 0 bases clipped from V and 6 bases from J, the junction kept 11 bases outside the gene matches. The CDR3 loop reads CASSQDLAGGGVPGELFF. In nucleotides, the CDR3 is TGCGCCAGCAGCCAAGATCTTGCTGGCGGGGGGGTCCCCGGGGAGCTGTTTTTT.

The rearrangement links TRBV6-2 or TRBV6-3 to TRBJ2-5; D gene uncertain. The CDR3 length is 16 residues. V lost 5 bases and J lost 1, with 17 bases in between. Germline CDR1 MNHEY, CDR2 SVGEGT. The CDR3 loop reads CASSLPSLGFQETQYF. Written as DNA, the CDR3 is TGTGCCAGCAGTCTCCCCTCGTTGGGGTTCCAAGAGACCCAGTACTTC.

In this sample, this clonotype turned up many times. The CDR3 DNA is TGTGCCAGCAGTTATACCTATGGGACAAGGAATGAGCAGTTCTTC. Translated, it gives CASSYTYGTRNEQFF. The chain is built from TRBV6-5 and TRBJ2-1, with D perhaps matching TRBD1 (6 bases). The V end was cut by 3 bases, the J end by 7 bases, with 16 bases between. The CDR3 extends over 15 amino acids. Germline assignment: CDR1 MNHEY and CDR2 SVGAGI.

In its sample, this clonotype was seen a few times. This chain links TRBV7-2 with TRBJ1-4; 7 nucleotides align to TRBD1. This CDR3 region has 13 residues. J gave up 8 bases and V 1 base, and 1 base lay outside the gene matches. Germline V lookup: CDR1 SGHTA, CDR2 FQGNSA. For the CDR3, the DNA is TGTGCCAGCAGCTTAGACAGGGGCGAAAAACTGTTTTTT. Its translation is CASSLDRGEKLFF.

This clonotype was observed at least ten times. V gene TRBV12-3 or TRBV12-4 combines with J gene TRBJ2-2, with D maybe TRBD1 (6 bases). The CDR3 runs 13 residues. V lost 5 bases and J 8 bases, leaving 12 bases between the germline ends. CDR3 residues: CASSPGTFGELFF. In nucleotides, the CDR3 is TGTGCCAGCAGTCCCGGGACATTTGGGGAGCTGTTTTTT.

This clonotype occurred many times. This CDR3 is CASSLEGSGGSYNEQFF. The CDR3 bases are TGCGCCAGCAGCTTGGAAGGTAGCGGGGGGTCCTACAATGAGCAGTTCTTC. J is TRBJ2-1 and V is TRBV5-1; 10 bases are a match to TRBD2. CDR1 is SGHRS and CDR2 is YFSETQ in the germline V gene. Germline trimming cut 0 bases from V and 1 base from J; bases unmatched to any gene: 4. The CDR3 covers 17 residues.